Below, 19 T cell receptor beta chains from the same sample are listed, as sequenced in a study of chemoradiotherapy in HPV16-positive cancers (dated by TCRdb to 2022 to 2024). The library was generated by the immunoSEQ multiplex PCR assay. The source is immuneACCESS, and TCRdb retained only in-frame sequences with V and J called. Part of the clones is not carried over; for the studies checked, unresolved V genes explain less than half of this, and the remainder is unexplained. Recorded for this sample are under 85,000 clones; 88% of them occurred a single time. The ten largest clones take up 4% to 5% of the sample. The specimen comprised blood, sampled from a patient who underwent chemoradiotherapy. Receptors were obtained from a human donor with HPV-associated anogenital cancer.

This clone was seen a single time. This chain connects TRBV5-6 to TRBJ1-5; 12 positions match TRBD1. Germline-derived CDR1 and CDR2 are SGHDT and YYEEEE. CDR3 size: 15 residues. V trimming: 1 base; J trimming: 5 bases; junction bases outside the gene matches: 1. The CDR3 here is CASSLRDRGHQPQHF. The CDR3 DNA reads as TGTGCCAGCAGCTTGAGGGACAGGGGGCATCAGCCCCAGCATTTT.

This chain links TRBV5-1 with TRBJ2-7, with 7 bases that match TRBD2. Germline V gives CDR1 SGHRS, CDR2 YFSETQ. V lost 4 bases to trimming and J lost 5 bases; unmatched junction nucleotides: 9. There are 14 residues in the CDR3. CDR3 DNA: TGCGCCAGCAGCGAGGGAGGGGTGAGCGACGAGCAGTACTTC. Translated: CASSEGGVSDEQYF.

V is TRBV10-2 and J is TRBJ2-5; perhaps TRBD2 as D (6 bases). The V gene lost 0 bases and the J gene lost 6 bases, with 14 bases spanning the gap. Germline assignment: CDR1 WSHSY and CDR2 SAAADI. The CDR3 has 15 residues. Written as DNA, the CDR3 is TGCGCCAGCAGTGAGTCGAGACGGGCGGGACAGACCCAGTACTTC. Translating gives CASSESRRAGQTQYF.

V gene TRBV5-6 combines with J gene TRBJ1-5; no definite D call. V was pared by 2 bases and J by 6 bases, with 6 bases between. CDR1 and CDR2 from the germline V gene are SGHDT and YYEEEE. CDR3 length: 12 residues. This chain's CDR3 is CASSFEGQPQHF. CDR3 DNA: TGTGCCAGCAGCTTTGAGGGTCAGCCCCAGCATTTT.

The V and J genes are TRBV19 and TRBJ1-1; 12 bases agree with TRBD1. The V segment lost 7 bases and the J segment 4 bases; nucleotides outside the gene matches: 13. The CDR3 sequence is 17 residues long. Germline V gene sequence: CDR1 LNHDA, CDR2 SQIVND (reference sequence). CDR3 sequence reads: CASTPGGTGGKSTEAFF. The CDR3, as DNA: TGTGCCAGTACTCCCGGCGGGACAGGGGGCAAGAGCACTGAAGCTTTCTTT. The variable domain in full, completed from reference TRBV19 and TRBJ1-1, reads DGGITQSPKYLFRKEGQNVTLSCEQNLNHDAMYWYRQDPGQGLRLIYYSQIVNDFQKGDIAEGYSVSREKKESFPLTVTSAQKNPTAFYLCASTPGGTGGKSTEAFFGQGTRLTVV.

This clone was observed once. This chain connects TRBV29-1 to TRBJ2-5; TRBD1 aligns across 9 bases. Unmatched junction bases numbered 7, after V lost 6 bases and J lost 5 bases. CDR3 size: 13 residues. Germline V gene sequence: CDR1 SQVTM, CDR2 ANQGSEA. CDR3 sequence: CSVPGQGRETQYF. The CDR3, as DNA: TGCAGCGTCCCGGGACAGGGACGTGAGACCCAGTACTTC.

The chain couples TRBV27 to TRBJ2-1, with 9 bases that match TRBD1. This CDR3 is 17 amino acids long. Per the germline V gene, CDR1 is MNHEY and CDR2 is SMNVEV (reference sequence). Trimming cost V 5 bases and J 1 base; bases outside gene matches: 9. For the CDR3, the DNA is TGTGCCAGCAGTATGAGGACAGGGGCGAAATCCTACAATGAGCAGTTCTTC. Residues: CASSMRTGAKSYNEQFF.

The rearrangement joins TRBV6-5 to TRBJ2-3, with D maybe TRBD2 (7 bases). CDR1 and CDR2 (germline): MNHEY, SVGAGI. The CDR3 spans 15 residues. Trimming shortened V by 5 bases and J by 5 bases, and 17 bases separated the two germline ends. CDR3 loop: CASSPRGGAGDTQYF. The CDR3 DNA follows: TGTGCCAGCAGTCCGCGAGGGGGGGCCGGAGATACGCAGTATTTT.

This chain uses TRBV2 with TRBJ1-4; the D is unclear. This CDR3 comprises 16 residues. Germline V lookup: CDR1 SNHLY, CDR2 FYNNEI. With 4 bases removed from V and 8 bases from J, the gap between germline ends came to 20 bases. The CDR3 nucleotides read TGTGCCAGCAGTGCTATATTTAGGGTGGGCGGCGAAAAACTGTTTTTT. Translation: CASSAIFRVGGEKLFF.

This chain connects TRBV6-1 to TRBJ1-2; D is unclear. Trimming left V 6 bases short and J 2 bases short, with 13 bases between. The CDR3 runs to 14 residues. The V gene's germline CDR1 is MNHNS and CDR2 SASEGT. As DNA, the CDR3 is TGTGCCAGCAGGTTTGAGCTATTAAACTATGGCTACACCTTC. Translation gives CASRFELLNYGYTF.

The J gene is TRBJ2-1, the V gene TRBV5-1, with 10 positions matching TRBD2. Looked up from germline, CDR1 is SGHRS and CDR2 is YFSETQ. The CDR3 runs to 15 residues. The trim removed 1 base at V and 4 bases at J, leaving 2 bases unmatched. The CDR3 here is CASSLLAGVYNEQFF. The CDR3 coding sequence is TGCGCCAGCAGCTTGCTAGCGGGAGTATACAATGAGCAGTTCTTC.

The chain carries TRBV19 and TRBJ1-6, with a tentative D call TRBD1 (6 bases). CDR3 length equals 15 residues. V dropped 1 base and J dropped 7 bases, with 11 bases sitting between them. The germline CDR1 and CDR2 sequences are LNHDA and SQIVND (reference sequence). CDR3 amino acids: CASSIGGTGNSPLHF. The CDR3 nucleotides read TGTGCCAGTAGTATAGGAGGCACAGGGAATTCACCCCTCCACTTT. The entire variable domain, with the rest obtained from reference TRBV19 and TRBJ1-6, is as follows: DGGITQSPKYLFRKEGQNVTLSCEQNLNHDAMYWYRQDPGQGLRLIYYSQIVNDFQKGDIAEGYSVSREKKESFPLTVTSAQKNPTAFYLCASSIGGTGNSPLHFGNGTRLTVT.

Only a few counts were recorded for this clone. CDR3 sequence: CASRPGTQNEKLFF. The CDR3 nucleotides are TGTGCCAGCAGGCCTGGGACACAAAATGAAAAACTGTTTTTT. This rearrangement joins TRBV2 to TRBJ1-4; perhaps TRBD1 as D (6 bases). Germline lookup yields CDR1 SNHLY and CDR2 FYNNEI. CDR3 length: 14 residues. V was shortened by 6 bases and J by 5 bases, with 13 bases between the two germline ends.

The V call is TRBV6-4, the J call TRBJ2-2; 7 bases agree with TRBD2. This CDR3 is 16 amino acids long. The trim removed 4 bases at V and 4 bases at J, leaving 9 bases unmatched. The germline CDR1 and CDR2 sequences are MRHNA and SNTAGT. The CDR3 DNA reads TGTGCCAGCAGTGTTGTTCCGGGGGGAGGCACCGGGGAGCTGTTTTTT. Its translation is CASSVVPGGGTGELFF.

The chain employs TRBV6-5 and TRBJ2-1; 9 bases match TRBD2. J gave up 2 bases and V 8 bases, and 4 bases lay outside the gene matches. The CDR3 runs 14 residues. Germline CDR1 MNHEY, CDR2 SVGAGI. The CDR3 region has the DNA TGTGCCAGCGGTAGGACTAGCGCCTACAATGAGCAGTTCTTC. This codes for CASGRTSAYNEQFF.

V is TRBV5-1 and J is TRBJ2-7, with D perhaps matching TRBD2 (5 bases). Germline V gene sequence: CDR1 SGHRS, CDR2 YFSETQ. The CDR3 sequence is 12 residues long. Trimming took off 0 bases at V and 5 bases at J, with 6 bases between the two ends. CDR3 loop: CASSLGGHEQYF. In nucleotides, the CDR3 is TGCGCCAGCAGCTTGGGAGGGCACGAGCAGTACTTC. The full variable domain, in which reference TRBV5-1 and TRBJ2-7 provide the parts outside the CDR3, is KAGVTQTPRYLIKTRGQQVTLSCSPISGHRSVSWYQQTPGQGLQFLFEYFSETQRNKGNFPGRFSGRQFSNSRSEMNVSTLELGDSALYLCASSLGGHEQYFGPGTRLTVT.

The chain couples TRBV6-5 to TRBJ1-1; D unclear. Looked up from germline, CDR1 is MNHEY and CDR2 is SVGAGI. Trimming removed 5 bases from V and 0 bases from J, with 10 bases in between. This CDR3 spans 14 amino acids. CDR3 in amino acids: CASSEVGLNTEAFF. The CDR3 region has the DNA TGTGCCAGCAGTGAAGTGGGCTTGAACACTGAAGCTTTCTTT.

This chain links TRBV27 with TRBJ1-1; 7 bases fit TRBD1. From germline, CDR1 is MNHEY and CDR2 SMNVEV (reference sequence). The CDR3 runs to 14 residues. V was pared by 8 bases and J by 5 bases, with 11 bases of the junction left unmatched. DNA for the CDR3: TGTGCCAGCCTTACCCAGGGGGTGAGAACTGAAGCTTTCTTT. Amino acid sequence: CASLTQGVRTEAFF.

The chain employs TRBV18 and TRBJ2-5; TRBD1 matches at 9 bases. The CDR3 spans 15 residues. Trimming took 2 bases from V and 4 from J; bases not matched to a gene: 5. Germline V CDR1 and CDR2: KGHSH, LQKENI. The CDR3 region is CASSPALDRGETQYF. The CDR3 coding sequence is TGTGCCAGCTCACCAGCTCTGGACAGGGGAGAGACCCAGTACTTC.